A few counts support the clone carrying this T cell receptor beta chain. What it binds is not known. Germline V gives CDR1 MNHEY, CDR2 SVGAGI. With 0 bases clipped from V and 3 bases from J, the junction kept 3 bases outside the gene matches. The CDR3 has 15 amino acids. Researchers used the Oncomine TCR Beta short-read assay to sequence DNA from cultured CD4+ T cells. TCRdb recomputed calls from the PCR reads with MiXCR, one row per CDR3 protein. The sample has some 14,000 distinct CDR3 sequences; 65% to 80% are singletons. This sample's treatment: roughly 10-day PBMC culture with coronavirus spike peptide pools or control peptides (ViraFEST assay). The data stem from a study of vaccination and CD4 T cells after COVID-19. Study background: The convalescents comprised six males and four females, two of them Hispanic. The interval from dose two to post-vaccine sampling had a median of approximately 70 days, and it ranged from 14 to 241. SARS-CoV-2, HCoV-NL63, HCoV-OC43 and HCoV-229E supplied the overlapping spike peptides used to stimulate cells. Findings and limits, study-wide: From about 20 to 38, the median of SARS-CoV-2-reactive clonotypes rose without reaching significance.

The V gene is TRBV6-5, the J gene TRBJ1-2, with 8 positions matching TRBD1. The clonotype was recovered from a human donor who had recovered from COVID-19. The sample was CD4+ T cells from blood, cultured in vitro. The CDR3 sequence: CASSYSPGGDYGYTF. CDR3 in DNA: TGTGCCAGCAGTTACTCCCCAGGGGGCGACTATGGCTACACCTTC.